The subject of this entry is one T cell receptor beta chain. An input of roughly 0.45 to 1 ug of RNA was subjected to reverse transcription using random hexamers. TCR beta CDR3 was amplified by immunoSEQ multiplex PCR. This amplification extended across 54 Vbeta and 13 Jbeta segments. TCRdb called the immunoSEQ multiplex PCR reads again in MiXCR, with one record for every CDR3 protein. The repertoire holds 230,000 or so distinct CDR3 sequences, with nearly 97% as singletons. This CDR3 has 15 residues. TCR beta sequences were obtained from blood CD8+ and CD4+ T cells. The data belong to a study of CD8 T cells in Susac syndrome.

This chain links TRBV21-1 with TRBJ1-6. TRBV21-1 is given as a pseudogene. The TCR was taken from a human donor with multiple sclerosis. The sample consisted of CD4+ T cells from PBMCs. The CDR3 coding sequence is TGTGCCAGCAGCAAAGGGAACCAGAATAATTCACCCCTCCACTTT. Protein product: CASSKGNQNNSPLHF.